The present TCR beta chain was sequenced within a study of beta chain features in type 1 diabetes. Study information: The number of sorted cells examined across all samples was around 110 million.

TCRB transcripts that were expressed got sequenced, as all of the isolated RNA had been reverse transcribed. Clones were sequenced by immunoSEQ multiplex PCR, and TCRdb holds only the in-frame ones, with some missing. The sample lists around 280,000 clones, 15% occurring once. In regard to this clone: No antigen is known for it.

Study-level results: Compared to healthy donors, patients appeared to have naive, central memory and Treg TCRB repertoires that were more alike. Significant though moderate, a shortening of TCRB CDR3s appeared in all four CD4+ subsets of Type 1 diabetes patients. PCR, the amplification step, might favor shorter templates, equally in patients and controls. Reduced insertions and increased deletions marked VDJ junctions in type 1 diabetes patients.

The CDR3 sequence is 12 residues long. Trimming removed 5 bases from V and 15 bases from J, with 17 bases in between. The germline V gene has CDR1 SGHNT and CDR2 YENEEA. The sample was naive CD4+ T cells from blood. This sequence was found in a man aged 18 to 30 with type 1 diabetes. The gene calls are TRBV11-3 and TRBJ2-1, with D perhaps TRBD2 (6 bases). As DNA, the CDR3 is TGTGCCAGCAGCCAAGGCGGGACCGGGCCGTTCTTC. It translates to CASSQGGTGPFF.